Following are 21 T cell receptor beta chains from one sample sequenced in a study of shared T cell receptors in the human thymus. Assay: immunoSEQ multiplex PCR; the TCRdb copy retains only in-frame clones and omits some. This table holds more than 300,000 clones, over 90% found once. The specimen sequenced was thymocytes. These receptors all stem from a human donor.

DNA for the CDR3: TGTGCCAGCAGCTTAGTTGACAGAAGGAGGGCCACAGATACGCAGTATTTT. It specifies CASSLVDRRRATDTQYF. The chain joins TRBV7-8 to TRBJ2-3; possibly TRBD2 for D (6 bases). The V end lost 1 base, the J end lost 2 bases, and 16 bases lay between the germline ends. The CDR3 has 17 amino acids. CDR1 and CDR2 (germline): SGHVS, FQNEAQ.

The genes are TRBV6-1 and TRBJ2-2; maybe TRBD1 (5 bases). The CDR3 length is 12 residues. Germline V CDR1 and CDR2: MNHNS, SASEGT. Trimming took 10 bases from V and 6 from J, leaving 12 bases between them. CDR3 residues: CATYSRAGELFF. DNA of the CDR3: TGTGCCACCTACAGCAGGGCCGGGGAGCTGTTTTTT.

The rearrangement links TRBV10-2 to TRBJ1-4; a possible D gene is TRBD1 (6 bases). With 6 bases removed from V and 0 bases from J, the gap between germline ends came to 17 bases. Germline V gene sequence: CDR1 WSHSY, CDR2 SAAADI. CDR3 length equals 17 residues. The CDR3 loop reads CASSRQAAGPTNEKLFF. CDR3 nucleotides: TGCGCCAGCAGCCGACAGGCCGCGGGCCCAACTAATGAAAAACTGTTTTTT.

This chain joins TRBV14 and TRBJ2-3; D is possibly TRBD2 (5 bases). The V end lost 1 base, the J end lost 1 base, and 12 bases lay between the germline ends. Per the germline V gene, CDR1 is SGHDN and CDR2 is FVKESK. The CDR3 consists of 16 residues. Here the CDR3 DNA reads TGTGCCAGCAGCCAAGGACCCCCTAGCTGCACAGATACGCAGTATTTT. Its translation: CASSQGPPSCTDTQYF.

The chain is built from TRBV7-8 and TRBJ1-1; D might be TRBD1 (5 bases). Germline values: CDR1 SGHVS, CDR2 FQNEAQ. The CDR3 has 16 amino acids. Trimming stripped 5 bases from V and 2 bases from J, with 18 bases between. The CDR3 region is CASSLGAVGTNTEAFF. For the CDR3, the DNA is TGTGCCAGCAGCCTTGGGGCCGTCGGGACTAACACTGAAGCTTTCTTT.

The V call is TRBV6-5, the J call TRBJ1-1; D not certain. Looked up from germline, CDR1 is MNHEY and CDR2 is SVGAGI. This CDR3 is built from 16 residues. V lost 2 bases, J lost 6 bases, and 19 bases lay in between. Here the CDR3 reads CASSYQGRMFDSEAFF. As DNA, the CDR3 is TGTGCCAGCAGTTACCAAGGACGAATGTTCGATTCTGAAGCTTTCTTT.

The J gene is TRBJ2-7, the V gene TRBV7-6, with D perhaps matching TRBD2 (5 bases). The CDR3 has 13 residues. The V and J ends lost 2 bases and 2 bases respectively, with 7 bases between them. CDR1 and CDR2 (germline): SGHVS, FNYEAQ. The CDR3 here is CASSLPGTYEQYF. The DNA of the CDR3 is TGTGCCAGCAGCTTACCGGGGACCTACGAGCAGTACTTC.

The chain joins TRBV27 to TRBJ2-7; 7 bases are a match to TRBD2. CDR3 length: 13 amino acids. Looked up from germline, CDR1 is MNHEY and CDR2 is SMNVEV (reference sequence). V shed 6 bases and J 2 bases; nucleotides not matched to a gene: 4. The CDR3, as DNA: TGTGCCAGCAGGGCGGGAGTTACCTACGAGCAGTACTTC. Translation gives CASRAGVTYEQYF.

This clone was observed a single time. V gene TRBV12-5 combines with J gene TRBJ2-1; 9 bases align to TRBD1. The trim removed 6 bases at V and 6 bases at J, leaving 9 bases unmatched. The CDR3 length is 15 residues. The germline CDR1 and CDR2 sequences are LGHNT and FRNRAP. The CDR3 sequence is CASGMDRGMPNEQFF. Written as DNA, the CDR3 is TGTGCTAGTGGGATGGACAGGGGAATGCCCAATGAGCAGTTCTTC.

This chain links TRBV29-1 with TRBJ2-5; D call uncertain. Germline CDR1 and CDR2: SQVTM and ANQGSEA. V lost 1 base to trimming and J lost 9 bases, with 3 bases between them. The CDR3 has 9 residues. The CDR3 region is CSVEVAQYF. In DNA form, the CDR3 reads TGCAGCGTTGAAGTGGCCCAGTACTTC.

Here the CDR3 DNA reads TGTGCCTGGAGTCCCCTAGCGGGAAGACCCTACGAGCAGTACTTC. Protein product: CAWSPLAGRPYEQYF. J is TRBJ2-7 and V is TRBV30; 9 positions match TRBD2. The CDR3 is 15 amino acids. Germline CDR1 GTSNPN, CDR2 SVGIG (reference sequence). The junction had 7 bases not matched to a gene; V was cut back by 2 bases and J by 2 bases.

The chain recombines TRBV19 with TRBJ2-1, with TRBD1 matching over 7 bases. Per germline, CDR1 LNHDA and CDR2 SQIVND (reference sequence). V lost 5 bases to trimming and J lost 5 bases; unmatched junction nucleotides: 12. The length of the CDR3 is 16 residues. CDR3 DNA: TGTGCCAGTAGTGTGCGACAGGGATGGACGAACAATGAGCAGTTCTTC. It encodes CASSVRQGWTNNEQFF.

The CDR3 loop is CAWTWTSGVYEQYF. DNA of the CDR3: TGTGCCTGGACCTGGACTAGCGGGGTTTACGAGCAGTACTTC. The rearrangement links TRBV30 to TRBJ2-7; 12 positions agree with TRBD2. V was clipped by 4 bases and J by 4 bases; unmatched bases: 5. This CDR3 comprises 14 residues. From germline, CDR1 is GTSNPN and CDR2 SVGIG (reference sequence).

This sequence joins TRBV7-6 and TRBJ2-3; TRBD2 matches at 12 bases. The CDR3 consists of 18 residues. Losses at the gene ends were 4 bases for V and 3 bases for J; bases not matched to a gene: 11. The germline V gene encodes CDR1 SGHVS and CDR2 FNYEAQ. The CDR3 loop is CASSSTTSGRRGTDTQYF. Written as DNA, the CDR3 is TGTGCCAGCAGCTCCACCACTAGCGGGAGGAGGGGGACAGATACGCAGTATTTT.

The rearrangement links TRBV19 to TRBJ1-1; D unclear. Germline CDR1 LNHDA, CDR2 SQIVND (reference sequence). The CDR3 runs 13 residues. Trimming pared 2 bases from V and 6 bases from J, leaving 10 bases between. This CDR3 reads CASSISYWAEAFF. In DNA form, the CDR3 reads TGTGCCAGTAGTATATCGTATTGGGCTGAAGCTTTCTTT.

This chain joins TRBV30 and TRBJ1-5; 9 bases are shared with TRBD1. Germline assignment: CDR1 GTSNPN and CDR2 SVGIG (reference sequence). There are 14 residues in the CDR3. Trimming took 2 bases from V and 5 from J; bases not matched to a gene: 4. The CDR3 nucleotides are TGTGCCTGGAGTACGGGACAGGGTGATCAGCCCCAGCATTTT. Encoded protein: CAWSTGQGDQPQHF.

The V and J genes are TRBV7-9 and TRBJ2-3, with D tentatively TRBD1 (6 bases). The germline CDR1 and CDR2 sequences are SEHNR and FQNEAQ (reference sequence). CDR3 length: 18 residues. Trimming stripped 7 bases from V and 3 bases from J, with 26 bases between. The CDR3, as DNA: TGTGCCAGCACCCTTCGACTTACCGGGACACACGGAACAGATACGCAGTATTTT. It translates to CASTLRLTGTHGTDTQYF.

The J gene is TRBJ1-2, the V gene TRBV28; unclear D gene. V lost 5 bases and J 5 bases, leaving 15 bases between the germline ends. The CDR3 is 14 amino acids. CDR1 is MDHEN and CDR2 is SYDVKM in the germline V gene. CDR3 sequence reads: CASSPLPAGYGYTF. DNA of the CDR3: TGTGCCAGCAGTCCCCTCCCAGCGGGGTATGGCTACACCTTC.

The chain couples TRBV28 to TRBJ2-6, with 9 nucleotides matching TRBD1. CDR1 and CDR2 from the germline V gene are MDHEN and SYDVKM. CDR3 length: 17 residues. Losses at the gene ends were 5 bases for V and 2 bases for J; bases not matched to a gene: 7. The CDR3 DNA is TGTGCCAGCAGTCCTCGACAGGGGGTGGCTGGGGCCAACGTCCTGACTTTC. Translated, it gives CASSPRQGVAGANVLTF. Full variable domain (outside the CDR3, taken from reference TRBV28 and TRBJ2-6): DVKVTQSSRYLVKRTGEKVFLECVQDMDHENMFWYRQDPGLGLRLIYFSYDVKMKEKGDIPEGYSVSREKKERFSLILESASTNQTSMYLCASSPRQGVAGANVLTFGAGSRLTVL.

The chain recombines TRBV5-4 with TRBJ2-1; 7 nucleotides agree with TRBD1. V lost 4 bases to trimming and J lost 12 bases; unmatched junction nucleotides: 10. The CDR3 totals 13 residues. Germline CDR1 SGHNT, CDR2 YYREEE (reference sequence). The CDR3 bases are TGTGCCAGCAGCCCCGGGACAGTCGTCGCGCAGTTCTTC. This gives the protein CASSPGTVVAQFF.

The chain combines TRBV28 with TRBJ1-2; 8 nucleotides line up with TRBD1. V lost 3 bases to trimming and J lost 1 base; unmatched junction nucleotides: 4. This CDR3 comprises 15 residues. The germline CDR1 and CDR2 sequences are MDHEN and SYDVKM. DNA for the CDR3: TGTGCCAGCAGTTTGGACAGGGCTGTTAACTATGGCTACACCTTC. Translating gives CASSLDRAVNYGYTF.